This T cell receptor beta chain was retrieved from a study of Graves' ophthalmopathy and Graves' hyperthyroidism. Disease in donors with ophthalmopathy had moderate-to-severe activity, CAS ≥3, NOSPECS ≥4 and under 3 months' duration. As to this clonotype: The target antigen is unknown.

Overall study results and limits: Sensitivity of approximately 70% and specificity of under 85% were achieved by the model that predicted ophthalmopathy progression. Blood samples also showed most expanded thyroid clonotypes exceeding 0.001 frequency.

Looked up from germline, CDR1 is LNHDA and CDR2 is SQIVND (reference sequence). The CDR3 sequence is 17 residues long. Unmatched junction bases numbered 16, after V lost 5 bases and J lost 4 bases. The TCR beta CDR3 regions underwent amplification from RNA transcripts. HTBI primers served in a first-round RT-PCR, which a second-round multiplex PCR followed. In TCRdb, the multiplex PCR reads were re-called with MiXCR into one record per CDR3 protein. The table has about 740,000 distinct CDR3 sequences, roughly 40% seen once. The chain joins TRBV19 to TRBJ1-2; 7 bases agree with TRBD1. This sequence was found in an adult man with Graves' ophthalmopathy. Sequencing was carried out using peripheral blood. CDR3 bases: TGTGCCAGTAGTCGAGCGCCACCGGGACAGTTCCTCTATGGCTACACCTTC. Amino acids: CASSRAPPGQFLYGYTF. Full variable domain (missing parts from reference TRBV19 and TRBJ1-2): DGGITQSPKYLFRKEGQNVTLSCEQNLNHDAMYWYRQDPGQGLRLIYYSQIVNDFQKGDIAEGYSVSREKKESFPLTVTSAQKNPTAFYLCASSRAPPGQFLYGYTFGSGTRLTVV.